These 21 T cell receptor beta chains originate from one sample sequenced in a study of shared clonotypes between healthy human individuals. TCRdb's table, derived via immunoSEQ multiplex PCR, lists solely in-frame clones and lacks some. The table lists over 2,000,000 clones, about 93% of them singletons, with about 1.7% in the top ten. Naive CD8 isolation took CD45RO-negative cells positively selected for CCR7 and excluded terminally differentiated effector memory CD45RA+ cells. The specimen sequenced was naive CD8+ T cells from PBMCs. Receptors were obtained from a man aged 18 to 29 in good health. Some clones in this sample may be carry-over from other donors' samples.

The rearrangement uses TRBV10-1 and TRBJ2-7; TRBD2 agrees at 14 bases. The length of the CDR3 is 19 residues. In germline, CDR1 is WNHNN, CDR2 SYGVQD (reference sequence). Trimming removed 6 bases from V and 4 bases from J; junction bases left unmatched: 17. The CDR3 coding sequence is TGCGCCAGCAGCTCCGGGGTGGGGACTAGCGGGAGAGGGGAGTACGAGCAGTACTTC. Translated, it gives CASSSGVGTSGRGEYEQYF.

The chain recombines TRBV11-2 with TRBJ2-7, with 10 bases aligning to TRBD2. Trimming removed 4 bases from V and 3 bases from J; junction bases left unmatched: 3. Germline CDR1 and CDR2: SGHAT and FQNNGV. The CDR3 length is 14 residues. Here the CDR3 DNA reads TGTGCCAGCAGCTCAGTAGCGGGAGGCTACGAGCAGTACTTC. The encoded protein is CASSSVAGGYEQYF.

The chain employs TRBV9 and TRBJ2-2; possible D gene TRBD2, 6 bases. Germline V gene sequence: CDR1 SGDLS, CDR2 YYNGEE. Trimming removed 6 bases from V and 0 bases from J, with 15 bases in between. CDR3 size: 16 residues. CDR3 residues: CASTEWGTPNTGELFF. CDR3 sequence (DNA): TGTGCCAGCACCGAGTGGGGGACTCCGAACACCGGGGAGCTGTTTTTT.

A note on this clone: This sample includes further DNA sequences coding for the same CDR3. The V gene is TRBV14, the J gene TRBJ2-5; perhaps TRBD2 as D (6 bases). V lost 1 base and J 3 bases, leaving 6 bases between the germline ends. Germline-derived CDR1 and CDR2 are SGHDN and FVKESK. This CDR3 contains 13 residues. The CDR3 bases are TGTGCCAGCAGCCAAGGGGGGGAAGAGACCCAGTACTTC. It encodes CASSQGGEETQYF.

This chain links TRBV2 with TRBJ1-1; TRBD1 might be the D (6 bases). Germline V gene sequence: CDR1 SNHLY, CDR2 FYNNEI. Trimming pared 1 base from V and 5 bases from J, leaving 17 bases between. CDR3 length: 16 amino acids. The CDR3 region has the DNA TGTGCCAGCAGTGAAGACAGGGTGGGAGGAAATACTGAAGCTTTCTTT. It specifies CASSEDRVGGNTEAFF.

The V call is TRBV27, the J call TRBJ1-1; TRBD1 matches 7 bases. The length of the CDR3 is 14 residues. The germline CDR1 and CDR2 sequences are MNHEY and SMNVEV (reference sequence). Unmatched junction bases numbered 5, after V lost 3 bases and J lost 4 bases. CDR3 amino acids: CASSLVQGSTEAFF. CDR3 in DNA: TGTGCCAGCAGTTTGGTACAGGGGAGCACTGAAGCTTTCTTT.

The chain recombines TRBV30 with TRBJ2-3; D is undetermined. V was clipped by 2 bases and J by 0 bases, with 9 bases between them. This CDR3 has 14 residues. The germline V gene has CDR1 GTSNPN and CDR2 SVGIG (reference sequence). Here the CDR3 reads CAWSLTGSTDTQYF. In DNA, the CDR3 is TGTGCCTGGAGTCTAACTGGTAGCACAGATACGCAGTATTTT.

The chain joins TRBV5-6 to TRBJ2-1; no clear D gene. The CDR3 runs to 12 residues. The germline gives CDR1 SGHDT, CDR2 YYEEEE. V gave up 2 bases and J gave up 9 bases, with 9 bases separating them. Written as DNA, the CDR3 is TGTGCCAGCAGCTTAGGGCTAAGTGAGCAGTTCTTC. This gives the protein CASSLGLSEQFF. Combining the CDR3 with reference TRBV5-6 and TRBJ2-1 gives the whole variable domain DAGVTQSPTHLIKTRGQQVTLRCSPKSGHDTVSWYQQALGQGPQFIFQYYEEEERQRGNFPDRFSGHQFPNYSSELNVNALLLGDSALYLCASSLGLSEQFFGPGTRLTVL.

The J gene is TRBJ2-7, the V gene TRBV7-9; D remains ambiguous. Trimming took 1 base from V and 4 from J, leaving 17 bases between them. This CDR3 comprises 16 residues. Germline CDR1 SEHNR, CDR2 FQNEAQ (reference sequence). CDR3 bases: TGTGCCAGCAGCTTAGTGGGCGAAACAGCTGCTTACGAGCAGTACTTC. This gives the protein CASSLVGETAAYEQYF.

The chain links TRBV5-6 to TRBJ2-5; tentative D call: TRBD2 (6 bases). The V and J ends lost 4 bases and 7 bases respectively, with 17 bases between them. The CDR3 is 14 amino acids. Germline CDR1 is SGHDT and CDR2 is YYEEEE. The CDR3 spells CASSNSGSLWTQYF. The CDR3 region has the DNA TGTGCCAGCAGCAATAGCGGATCCTTATGGACCCAGTACTTC.

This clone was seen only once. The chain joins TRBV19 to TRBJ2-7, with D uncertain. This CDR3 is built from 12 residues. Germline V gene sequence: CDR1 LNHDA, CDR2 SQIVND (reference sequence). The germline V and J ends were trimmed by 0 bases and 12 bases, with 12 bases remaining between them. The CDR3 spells CASSIDPTEVYF. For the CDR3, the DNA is TGTGCCAGTAGTATAGATCCTACTGAGGTGTACTTC.

CDR3 residues: CASSLPESYSYEQYF. The CDR3 nucleotides read TGCGCCAGCAGCTTGCCGGAATCCTACTCCTACGAGCAGTACTTC. V gene TRBV5-1 combines with J gene TRBJ2-7; D is undetermined. CDR1 and CDR2 (germline): SGHRS, YFSETQ. CDR3 length equals 15 residues. The ends were cut back, 1 base at V and 0 bases at J, with 11 bases in the middle.

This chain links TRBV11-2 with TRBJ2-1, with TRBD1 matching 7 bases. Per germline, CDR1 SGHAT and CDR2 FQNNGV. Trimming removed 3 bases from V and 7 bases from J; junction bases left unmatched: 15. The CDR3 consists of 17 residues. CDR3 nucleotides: TGTGCCAGCAGCTTCCTTCCTGGGACAGCGGCTGAAAATGAGCAGTTCTTC. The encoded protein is CASSFLPGTAAENEQFF.

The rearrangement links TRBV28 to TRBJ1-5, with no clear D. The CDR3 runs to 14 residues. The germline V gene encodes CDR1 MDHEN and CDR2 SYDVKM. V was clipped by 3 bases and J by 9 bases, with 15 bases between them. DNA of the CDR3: TGTGCCAGCAGTTTGGGTCAGAGCCTTCGGCCCCAGCATTTT. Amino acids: CASSLGQSLRPQHF.

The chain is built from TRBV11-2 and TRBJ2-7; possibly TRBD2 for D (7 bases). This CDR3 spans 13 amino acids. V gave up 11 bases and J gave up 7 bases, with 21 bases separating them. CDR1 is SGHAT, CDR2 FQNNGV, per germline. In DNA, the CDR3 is TGTGCCGACGGGGGGCCCGGTCCAGGGGAGCAGTACTTC. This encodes CADGGPGPGEQYF.

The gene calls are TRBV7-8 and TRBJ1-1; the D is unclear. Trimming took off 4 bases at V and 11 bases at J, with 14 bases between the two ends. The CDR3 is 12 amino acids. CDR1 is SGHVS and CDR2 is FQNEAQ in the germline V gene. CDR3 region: CASSWSEETAFF. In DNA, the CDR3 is TGTGCCAGCAGCTGGTCTGAAGAAACGGCTTTCTTT.

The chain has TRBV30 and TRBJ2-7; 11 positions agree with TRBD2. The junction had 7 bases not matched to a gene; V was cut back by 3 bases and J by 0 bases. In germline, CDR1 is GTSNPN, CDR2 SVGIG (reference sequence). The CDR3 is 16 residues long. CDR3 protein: CAWRGGLAVNSYEQYF. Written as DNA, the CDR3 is TGTGCCTGGAGGGGGGGACTAGCGGTGAACTCCTACGAGCAGTACTTC. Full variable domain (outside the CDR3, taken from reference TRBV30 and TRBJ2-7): SQTIHQWPATLVQPVGSPLSLECTVEGTSNPNLYWYRQAAGRGLQLLFYSVGIGQISSEVPQNLSASRPQDRQFILSSKKLLLSDSGFYLCAWRGGLAVNSYEQYFGPGTRLTVT.

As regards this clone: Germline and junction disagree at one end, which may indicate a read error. CDR3 region: CASSEARLAAAF. The DNA of the CDR3 is TGTGCCAGCAGTGAAGCGCGGCTAGCGGCGGCTTTT. V gene TRBV6-1 combines with J gene TRBJ2-3, with 7 bases aligning to TRBD2. The CDR3 is 12 residues long. CDR1 and CDR2 (germline): MNHNS, SASEGT.

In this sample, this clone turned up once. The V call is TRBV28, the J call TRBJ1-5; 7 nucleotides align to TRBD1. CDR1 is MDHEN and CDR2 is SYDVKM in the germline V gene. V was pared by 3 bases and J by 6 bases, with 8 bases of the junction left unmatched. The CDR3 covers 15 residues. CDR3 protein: CASSLRRGRSQPQHF. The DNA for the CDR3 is TGTGCCAGCAGTTTGAGGAGGGGGCGATCTCAGCCCCAGCATTTT.

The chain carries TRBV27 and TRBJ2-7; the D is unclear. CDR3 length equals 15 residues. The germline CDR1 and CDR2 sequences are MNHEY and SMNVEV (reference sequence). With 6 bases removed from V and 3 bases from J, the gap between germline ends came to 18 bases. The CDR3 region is CASRPHQAIGYEQYF. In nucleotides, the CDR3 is TGTGCCAGCAGACCACACCAAGCTATTGGCTACGAGCAGTACTTC.

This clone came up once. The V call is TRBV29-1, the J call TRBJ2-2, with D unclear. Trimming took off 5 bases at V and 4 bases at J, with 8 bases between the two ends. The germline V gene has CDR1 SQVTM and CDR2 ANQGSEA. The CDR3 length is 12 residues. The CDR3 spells CSVLVGTGELFF. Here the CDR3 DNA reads TGCAGCGTTTTAGTGGGCACCGGGGAGCTGTTTTTT.